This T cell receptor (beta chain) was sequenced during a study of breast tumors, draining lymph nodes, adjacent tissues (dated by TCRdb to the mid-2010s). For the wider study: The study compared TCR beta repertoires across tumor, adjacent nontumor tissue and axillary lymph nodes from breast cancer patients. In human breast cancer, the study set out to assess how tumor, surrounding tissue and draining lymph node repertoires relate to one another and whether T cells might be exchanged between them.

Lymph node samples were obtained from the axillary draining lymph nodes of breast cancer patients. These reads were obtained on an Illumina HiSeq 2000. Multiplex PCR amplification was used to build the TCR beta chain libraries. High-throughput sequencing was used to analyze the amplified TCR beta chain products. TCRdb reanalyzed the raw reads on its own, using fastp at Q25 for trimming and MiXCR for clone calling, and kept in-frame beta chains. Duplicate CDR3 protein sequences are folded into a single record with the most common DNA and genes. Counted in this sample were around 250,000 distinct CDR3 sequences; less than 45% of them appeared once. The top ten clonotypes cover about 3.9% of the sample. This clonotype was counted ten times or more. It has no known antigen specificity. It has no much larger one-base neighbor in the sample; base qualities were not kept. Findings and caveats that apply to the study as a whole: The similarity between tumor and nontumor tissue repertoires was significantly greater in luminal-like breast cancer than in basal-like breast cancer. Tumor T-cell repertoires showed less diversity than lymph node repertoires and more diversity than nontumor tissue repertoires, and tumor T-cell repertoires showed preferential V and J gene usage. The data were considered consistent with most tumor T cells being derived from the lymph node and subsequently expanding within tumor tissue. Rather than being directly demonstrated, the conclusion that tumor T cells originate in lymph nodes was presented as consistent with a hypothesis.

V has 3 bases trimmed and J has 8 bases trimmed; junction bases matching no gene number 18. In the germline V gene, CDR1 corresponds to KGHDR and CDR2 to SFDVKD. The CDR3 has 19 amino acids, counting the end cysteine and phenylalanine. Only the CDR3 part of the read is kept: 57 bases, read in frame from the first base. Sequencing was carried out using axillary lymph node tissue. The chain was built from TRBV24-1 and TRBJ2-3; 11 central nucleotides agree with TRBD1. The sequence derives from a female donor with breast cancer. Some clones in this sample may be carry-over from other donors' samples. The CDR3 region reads CATSDPGTGGMGKGSTQYF. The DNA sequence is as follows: TGTGCCACCAGTGATCCCGGGACAGGGGGAATGGGGAAAGGATCTACGCAGTATTTT.